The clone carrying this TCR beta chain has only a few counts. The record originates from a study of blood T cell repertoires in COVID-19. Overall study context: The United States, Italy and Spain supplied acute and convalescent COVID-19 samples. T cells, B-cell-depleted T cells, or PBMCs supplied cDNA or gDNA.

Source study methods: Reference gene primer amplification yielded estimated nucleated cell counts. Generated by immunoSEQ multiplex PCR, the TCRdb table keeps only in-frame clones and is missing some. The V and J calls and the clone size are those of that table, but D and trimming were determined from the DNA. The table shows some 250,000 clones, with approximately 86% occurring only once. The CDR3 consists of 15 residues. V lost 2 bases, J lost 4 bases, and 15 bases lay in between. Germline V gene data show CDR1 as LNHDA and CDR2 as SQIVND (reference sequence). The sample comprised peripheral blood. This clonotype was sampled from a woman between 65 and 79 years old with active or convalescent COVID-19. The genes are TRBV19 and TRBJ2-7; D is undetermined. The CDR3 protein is CASSITGSSKYEQYF. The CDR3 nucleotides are TGTGCCAGTAGTATAACGGGTTCGTCTAAGTACGAGCAGTACTTC.